This TCR beta chain was recovered during a study of cytomegalovirus exposure and HLA in healthy donors (dated by TCRdb to about 2017). About the full investigation: An earlier analysis of several hundred of the donors reported 250 to 350 Gb of sequence data and roughly 110 million unique TCR beta sequences from around 200 million T cells. The study used immunosequencing to profile the T cell repertoires of several hundred subjects and linked those repertoires to cytomegalovirus serostatus. Along with the approximately 700-subject first cohort, a separate validation cohort of approximately 110 different subjects was used. Donor age, sex, ethnicity and CMV serostatus were collected together with the repertoire data. The later analysis used no new phenotypic data to find candidate immune exposures, relying instead on TCR beta sequences and their occurrence across donors. HLA typing covered class I and class II loci at four-digit resolution. Typing coverage differed by locus: A, B, C, DRB1 and DQB1 were typed in roughly 620-640 donors, DQA1 in 522, DPA1 in over 600, and DPB1 in 450 to 490. To study patterns of TCR occurrence, a later analysis re-analyzed previously published TCR beta repertoires from 666 donors and added high-resolution HLA genotyping. Genome-wide SNP genotypes for about 60% of the roughly 700 donors were used in a later genetic analysis, which treated that subset as a discovery cohort. All discovery cohort repertoires had been generated using a single sequencing platform. To predict cytomegalovirus infection status, the study combined high-throughput TCR immunosequencing, statistical association of individual TCRs with disease status, and machine learning. An early release that covered about 600 HLA-typed donors contained approximately 300 gigabases of sequencing data and about 84 million unique TCR sequences. Among 398 genotyped donors of the cohort, an average of roughly 240,000 unique TCR beta nucleotide sequences were sequenced per donor, roughly 20% of them non-productive. Of the 350 to 450 genotyped donors, less than 90% were placed in the genetic ancestry cluster associated with self-reported Caucasian donors. The aim of the study was to test whether cataloging public T cell receptors could identify signatures of past pathogen exposure. To decide whether each TCR beta V gene segment behaved as functional or pseudogenic, an earlier analysis of some 600 of the donors relied on high-throughput TCR beta sequencing. Several DR-DQ haplotypes were handled as single units for association and clustering, since linkage in the cohort was strong. Paper-wide results and their limitations: A later analysis found that HLA-associated TCR beta chains were more clonally expanded and had lower generation probabilities than equally common non-associated chains. It was suggested by the authors that the approach could potentially be generalized to other disease states and immunological phenotypes. Broadly in line with IMGT annotations, most TCR beta V segments showed up in productive rearrangements about 87% or about 30% of the time in an earlier analysis of 450 to 600 of the donors. Immune exposure information for the cohort was limited to CMV serostatus. Specific HLA alleles were associated with 15,000 to 20,000 TCR beta sequences at a false discovery rate of 0.05 in a later analysis. Most TCR sequences were seen in very few donors, while some public TCRs were found in many individuals. In a later analysis, most CMV-associated TCR beta chains were found to appear HLA-restricted, with HLA associations seemingly driven largely by CMV exposure. Several of the top co-occurrence clusters appeared to be linked to parvovirus B19, influenza, CMV and Epstein-Barr virus, according to a later analysis. Some IMGT-functional V segments, including TRBV6-2 and TRBV6-3, could not be told apart with the 87-base-pair reads, so those segments were excluded. About 17 rarely observed V segments, including chromosome 9 orphons, were excluded from the earlier analysis of approximately 500 of the donors because counts were too low. Sequencing depth was assumed to be roughly uniform across donors in the presence/absence analyses, though that assumption may not hold. Only TCR beta chains were sequenced in this cohort, and the absence of alpha or paired-chain data limited detectable features. A later genetic analysis associated a missense DCLRE1C variant with V-gene and J-gene trimming of TCR beta chains, and an independent cohort replicated the association. A further reported finding was that TCR beta sequences accurately predicted the HLA-A and HLA-B alleles for most subjects in the first cohort. When HLA alleles, especially DR and DQ, strongly co-occurred, TCR associations were difficult to assign to individual alleles. The classifier was reported to diagnose cytomegalovirus status with high specificity and sensitivity in both the original and validation cohorts. A cluster of highly shared sequence variants was judged likely to be a technical artifact of the sequencing pipeline. A later analysis found that TCR association rates varied across HLA loci, with DRB1 alleles showing the most associated TCRs and HLA-C alleles the fewest. Linkage disequilibrium might explain the correlated functional status among segregating V segments, but an unknown experimental factor could not be excluded. A few of the identified cytomegalovirus-associated TCR beta chains were confirmed in vitro to be specific for cytomegalovirus antigens. The study gave a list of some 150 TCR beta chains associated with cytomegalovirus. According to a later genetic analysis, donors in an Asian-associated ancestry cluster had fewer N-insertions in productive TCRs than the approximately 670-donor mean. Because HLA typing was unavailable for some donors at each locus, only the typed subset was used in association tests.

Trimming takes 4 bases off V and 7 bases off J; junction bases not matched to a gene: 8. Per the germline V gene, SGHRS is the CDR1 and YFSETQ is the CDR2. The CDR3 starts with the cysteine, ends with the phenylalanine, and has 15 residues. CDR3 DNA is the only sequence kept; it has 45 bases, read in frame from the first base. In regard to this clone: The antigen it recognizes is unknown. No clone much larger than this one lies a single base away; base qualities are absent.

In total, more than 500 healthy bone marrow donors made up the cohort. Cohort members were all nominally healthy when sampled, although unrecorded immune exposures were likely present. The donor was CMV seronegative and was included in the group of a few hundred seronegative cohort members. Every donor gave a peripheral blood sample, and the peripheral blood mononuclear cells from that sample were used for TCR beta sequencing. The Qiagen DNeasy Blood Extraction Kit was used to extract genomic DNA from the blood cell samples. The library was generated by the immunoSEQ multiplex PCR assay. A mixture of 60 forward primers for TCR Vbeta segments and 13 reverse primers for TCR Jbeta segments was used in the multiplex PCR. The CDR3 region of rearranged TCR beta genes was amplified from genomic DNA with a multiplex PCR assay. On the Illumina HiSeq System, the amplified TCR beta libraries were sequenced as 87-base-pair reads. The paper's processing steps were these. In a later analysis, 77 million or so unique TCR beta chains were counted across the roughly 610 repertoires, and around 10 million of these chains were shared by at least two donors. Raw reads were error-corrected and collapsed into unique sequences with a nearest-neighbor algorithm that merged closely related sequences to remove PCR and sequencing errors. V, D and J gene segments were assigned by aligning CDR3 sequences to IMGT reference sequences. For a sequence to be retained, at least a six-nucleotide match to both a V gene segment and a J gene segment was required. Rearrangements were classified as productive when the CDR3 lacked stop codons and remained in frame with V and J, and all other rearrangements were classified as non-productive. CDR3 was defined according to IMGT convention as the region running from the second conserved V-encoded cysteine to the conserved J-encoded phenylalanine. In an earlier analysis of around 640 of the donors, sequences lacking an unambiguous match to a single V gene segment were excluded. An earlier analysis of approximately 590 of the donors classified V segments as functional when productive rearrangements were above 56.7% and as segregating when the standard deviation between donors was above 5%. A statistical classification framework was built for diagnosing cytomegalovirus status from the catalog of TCR beta chain sequences. A later analysis assigned V and J genes by comparing TCR nucleotide sequences with IMGT/GENE-DB human TR gene sequences. A later analysis assigned CDR3 sequences and most-parsimonious VDJ recombination scenarios with the TCRdist pipeline. A later analysis defined each TCR beta chain by its CDR3 amino acid sequence plus V-gene family, and excluded reads lacking a unique V-gene family. In a later analysis, 550 to 650 highly shared, low-generation-probability nucleotide sequences were removed to address suspected cross-contamination and a sequencing artifact. A later analysis calculated a clonal expansion index for each public chain from normalized within-repertoire ranks of inferred template counts. In a later analysis, generation probabilities were computed using a VDJ recombination model fitted to out-of-frame rearrangements, and the results were checked against IGoR. A later analysis scored TCR-TCR, TCR-HLA and TCR-CMV co-occurrence with hypergeometric tests, applying a repertoire-size bias correction to TCR pairs. A later analysis estimated false discovery rates by permuting HLA or CMV assignments 20 times. A later analysis grouped co-occurring TCRs with DBSCAN, adding TCRdist sequence similarity when clustering within HLA-allele-positive subsets. Co-occurrence clustering excluded repertoires with fewer than 30,000 or more than 120,000 public chains, plus five with anomalous nucleotide sharing. The table was pulled from immuneACCESS by TCRdb, which kept in-frame rearrangements only. Such tables lose some clones; where checked, under half of the loss comes from unresolved V genes, and the rest has no known cause. The DNA gave D and trimming, while V, J and clone size come from that table. The sample table shows about 93,000 clones, and approximately 72% are seen once. The top ten clones comprise 3% to 3.5% of the sample.

Sequenced sample: PBMCs. This clonotype was sampled from a woman aged 40 to 50 in good health and CMV-seronegative. The chain employs TRBV5-1 and TRBJ2-1, and TRBD1 matches 10 of the central bases. This receptor carries the CDR3 CASSPRQGAVNEQFF. In nucleotides, the sequence is TGCGCCAGCAGCCCTCGACAGGGGGCTGTGAATGAGCAGTTCTTC.